This T cell receptor (beta chain) was observed in a study of Ad26.COV2.S vaccination and SARS-CoV-2 variants. Across the whole study: Donor participated within the Ad26.COV2.S arm of the COV1001 trial. Participants got Ad26.COV2.S intramuscularly, once or twice 56 days apart.

Trimming cost V 0 bases and J 3 bases, with 5 bases left between them. CDR3 length: 14 residues. Germline V gives CDR1 LGHNA, CDR2 YSLEER. Overall study results and limits: Comparable non-spike TCR breadth was observed in vaccine and placebo recipients. Following vaccination, spike-specific CD8+ and CD4+ T cell responses reportedly exhibited substantial breadth.

Documented treatment: about 20 received Ad26.COV2.S at low or high dose, single or two shots; roughly five received placebo; per-sample allocation not given. Each sample was drawn 63 days after the first injection (of vaccine or placebo). Points on this clone: Its matching antigen is unknown.

Libraries were prepared by immunoSEQ multiplex PCR; TCRdb keeps only in-frame clonotypes and omits some of them. The sample has roughly 700,000 clones; roughly nine tenths are singletons. The chain uses TRBV4-3 and TRBJ2-2, with D perhaps TRBD1 (5 bases). The clonotype comes from a person between 18 and 65 years old who received the Ad26.COV2.S COVID-19 vaccine or a placebo. The specimen was peripheral blood, collected in a trial of Ad26.COV2.S vaccine versus placebo. The CDR3 nucleotides are TGCGCCAGCAGCCAAGAAGGGGACACCGGGGAGCTGTTTTTT. Its protein product is CASSQEGDTGELFF.